This T cell receptor (beta chain) appears in the sequencing data of a study of cytomegalovirus exposure and HLA in healthy donors. Overall study findings and caveats: Many donors carried some public TCRs, although rarity characterized most TCR sequences. Roughly even sequencing depth across donors was the assumption behind the presence/absence analyses.

Primers: 60 Vbeta forward and 13 Jbeta reverse. Sequencing used immunoSEQ multiplex PCR; TCRdb keeps in-frame clones, though not all of them. Its clone listing holds some 76,000 clones. About this clone itself: Its target is not known.

Trimming cost V 5 bases and J 4 bases; bases outside gene matches: 9. This CDR3 is built from 15 residues. CDR1 and CDR2 from the germline V gene are SGHAT and FQNNGV. The V and J genes are TRBV11-2 and TRBJ2-3; the match to TRBD2 covers 7 bases. Sequences were obtained from PBMCs. The clonotype comes from a boy younger than 18 in good health and CMV-seronegative. This CDR3 reads CASSPRLAAPDTQYF. The CDR3, as DNA: TGTGCCAGCAGCCCCCGACTAGCTGCCCCAGATACGCAGTATTTT.